Presented here are 17 T cell receptor beta chains from one specimen sequenced in a study of T cells expressing NK-cell markers. TCRdb reprocessed the 5' RACE reads and stores each CDR3 protein as one record, lacking DNA. The table gives under 200,000 distinct CDR3 sequences; the top ten clones make up around 20% of it. Sequenced: blood T cells: a sorted CD56 or NKG2C T cell subset, CD4+ or CD8+ T cells, or bulk PBMC T cells (not recorded which). These receptors were taken from a woman between 18 and 69 years old in good health.

The J gene is TRBJ2-3, the V gene TRBV21-1; absent DNA, TCRdb's TRBD1 call cannot be checked. TRBV21-1 is labeled a pseudogene. This CDR3 is built from 16 residues. The CDR3 loop is CASSNRDRGFLDTQYF.

This chain connects TRBV11-3 to TRBJ2-3. Germline lookup yields CDR1 SGHNT and CDR2 YENEEA. This CDR3 contains 13 residues. CDR3: CASSARGTDTQYF.

This chain uses TRBV5-1 with TRBJ2-3; without DNA, the TCRdb call of TRBD1 cannot be checked. Germline-derived CDR1 and CDR2 are SGHRS and YFSETQ. The CDR3 covers 15 residues. CDR3: CASSFRDSGPDTQYF.

The genes are TRBV5-1 and TRBJ2-4; absent DNA, TCRdb's TRBD2 call cannot be checked. Germline lookup yields CDR1 SGHRS and CDR2 YFSETQ. This CDR3 is built from 14 residues. This chain's CDR3 is CASSAGLERNIQYF.

The chain couples TRBV4-1 to TRBJ2-3; with no DNA, the TCRdb D assignment of TRBD2 cannot be verified. Germline CDR1 and CDR2: MGHRA and YSYEKL. This CDR3 has 15 amino acids. CDR3 protein: CASSQVLVEGDTQYF.

This rearrangement joins TRBV29-1 to TRBJ2-3; TCRdb outputs TRBD2, but without DNA this stays unchecked. The germline gives CDR1 SQVTM, CDR2 ANQGSEA. This CDR3 is built from 13 residues. This CDR3 reads CGTSGTNTDTQYF.

The CDR3 region is CSVEMGANTGELFF. The V gene is TRBV29-1, the J gene TRBJ2-2. CDR3 length: 14 amino acids. Germline CDR1 reads SQVTM; CDR2 reads ANQGSEA.

The chain has TRBV5-6 and TRBJ2-1. CDR3 length: 15 amino acids. Per the germline V gene, CDR1 is SGHDT and CDR2 is YYEEEE. CDR3 amino acids: CASSSSEWSYNEQFF.

The chain has TRBV10-3 and TRBJ2-1; TCRdb picks TRBD2, but there is no DNA to check that call. The CDR3 spans 16 residues. Germline V gene lookup returns CDR1 ENHRY and CDR2 SYGVKD. The CDR3 here is CAISESGGGHYNEQFF.

The rearrangement links TRBV20-1 to TRBJ1-5. The CDR3 extends over 12 amino acids. CDR1 and CDR2 (germline): DFQATT, SNEGSKA (reference sequence). CDR3: CSASPRGQPQHF.

The genes are TRBV20-1 and TRBJ2-3; TCRdb outputs TRBD1, but without DNA this stays unchecked. CDR1 DFQATT and CDR2 SNEGSKA come from the germline V gene (reference sequence). The CDR3 has 16 residues. This CDR3 reads CSARDMDRGSTDTQYF.

CDR3 protein: CASRSGLPYGYTF. J is TRBJ1-2 and V is TRBV12-3 or TRBV12-4; with no DNA, the TCRdb D assignment of TRBD1 cannot be verified. This CDR3 is built from 13 residues.

V usage is TRBV28 and J usage is TRBJ2-5; lacking DNA, the TRBD1 call made by TCRdb goes unchecked. CDR1 and CDR2 from the germline V gene are MDHEN and SYDVKM. The length of the CDR3 is 17 residues. The CDR3 protein is CASSLSGGHADQETQYF.

The genes are TRBV12-3 or TRBV12-4 and TRBJ2-3. This CDR3 is 13 amino acids long. CDR3 protein: CASSLTSGDTQYF.

This chain joins TRBV25-1 and TRBJ2-3. Germline CDR1 reads MGHDK; CDR2 reads SYGVNS. The CDR3 has 13 residues. The CDR3: CASSDPMTDTQYF.

The chain recombines TRBV14 with TRBJ2-2; TCRdb's D call, TRBD1, is unchecked because there is no DNA. The CDR3 runs 16 residues. Germline V gives CDR1 SGHDN, CDR2 FVKESK. The CDR3 sequence is CASSPIQGADTGELFF.

This sequence joins TRBV28 and TRBJ2-7; TCRdb gives TRBD1 as the D gene, but with no DNA this cannot be confirmed. CDR3 length: 14 amino acids. CDR1 is MDHEN and CDR2 is SYDVKM in the germline V gene. The CDR3 here is CASSQYRGGGEQYF.